These T cell receptor beta chains were read from a single sample in a study of blood T cell repertoires in COVID-19. Generated by immunoSEQ multiplex PCR, the TCRdb table keeps only in-frame clones and is missing some. The table shows fewer than 350,000 clones, with around 89% occurring only once. The material sequenced was peripheral blood. All receptors come from a man aged 35 to 55 with acute or convalescent COVID-19. Each CDR3 is given with its conserved first and last residue. A D gene is named only where the DNA matches it firmly. Only some rows state a clone size, as once, few, many or a class for expanded clones.

. TRBD1 TRBJ2-3 TRBV5-1 CASSLGQGASTDTQYF TGCGCCAGCAGCTTGGGGCAGGGGGCTAGCACAGATACGCAGTATTTT
. TRBD1 TRBJ2-7 TRBV14 CASSHPGQRSYEQYF TGTGCCAGCAGCCACCCGGGACAGAGATCCTACGAGCAGTACTTC
. . TRBJ1-5 TRBV10-3 CAIGQKLNQPQHF TGTGCCATAGGACAGAAGCTAAATCAGCCCCAGCATTTT
. TRBD2 TRBJ2-3 TRBV19 CASSMALAGGTDTQYF TGTGCCAGTAGTATGGCCCTAGCGGGGGGCACAGATACGCAGTATTTT
. TRBD1 TRBJ1-1 TRBV2 CASRGAGDRMNTEAFF TGTGCCAGCAGGGGGGCCGGGGACAGGATGAACACTGAAGCTTTCTTT
. TRBD1 TRBJ2-7 TRBV13 CASSFLNRGYEQYF TGTGCCAGCAGCTTCTTAAACAGGGGGTACGAGCAGTACTTC
. . TRBJ1-4 TRBV10-3 CAIRDSATNEKLFF TGTGCCATCAGGGACAGTGCAACTAATGAAAAACTGTTTTTT
. . TRBJ2-3 TRBV18 CASSSDGADTQYF TGTGCCAGCTCGTCCGACGGGGCAGATACGCAGTATTTT
. . TRBJ1-3 TRBV27 CASSLTGTPLGNTIYF TGTGCCAGCAGTTTGACCGGGACTCCTCTGGGAAACACCATATATTTT
. . TRBJ1-1 TRBV7-9 CASSPEVNTEAFF TGTGCCAGCAGCCCCGAGGTAAACACTGAAGCTTTCTTT
once . TRBJ1-1 TRBV30 CAWSSILNTEAFF TGTGCCTGGAGTTCAATTTTGAACACTGAAGCTTTCTTT
. . TRBJ1-3 TRBV29-1 CSVQGSLSSGNTIYF TGCAGCGTCCAGGGGTCCCTGAGCTCTGGAAACACCATATATTTT
. . TRBJ1-2 TRBV27 CASSFAGPQYGYTF TGTGCCAGCAGTTTTGCGGGACCTCAGTATGGCTACACCTTC
. . TRBJ1-4 TRBV5-1 CASSLEPGSTNEKLFF TGCGCCAGCAGCTTGGAACCCGGGTCTACTAATGAAAAACTGTTTTTT
. . TRBJ1-2 TRBV3-1/TRBV3-2 CASSQDSYGSDGYTF TGTGCCAGCAGCCAAGATTCGTACGGAAGCGATGGCTACACCTTC
. TRBD1 TRBJ2-1 TRBV12-5 CASGFDWTGYNEQFF TGTGCTAGTGGTTTTGACTGGACAGGGTACAATGAGCAGTTCTTC
. TRBD2 TRBJ2-3 TRBV6-4 CASSEGGGASDTQYF TGTGCCAGCAGTGAAGGCGGGGGGGCCTCAGATACGCAGTATTTT
. . TRBJ1-6 TRBV2 CASSVSGYSPLHF TGTGCCAGCAGTGTTTCGGGGTATTCACCCCTCCACTTT
. . TRBJ2-2 TRBV3-1/TRBV3-2 CASNGDIGVSGELFF TGTGCCAGCAACGGGGACATAGGTGTCTCCGGGGAGCTGTTTTTT
. TRBD2 TRBJ2-7 TRBV3-1/TRBV3-2 CASSRRLAGAYEQYF TGTGCCAGCAGCCGTAGACTAGCGGGGGCCTACGAGCAGTACTTC
. . TRBJ2-7 TRBV5-6 CASSLGLATTYEQYF TGTGCCAGCAGCTTGGGGCTAGCTACAACCTACGAGCAGTACTTC
. TRBD1 TRBJ2-7 TRBV6-2/TRBV6-3 CASSYLPGQGDDEQYF TGTGCCAGCAGTTACTTACCGGGACAGGGGGACGACGAGCAGTACTTC
. . TRBJ1-2 TRBV30 CAWSVQQAGYTF TGTGCCTGGAGTGTACAGCAGGCTGGCTACACCTTC
. . TRBJ1-3 TRBV2 CASSYDRGNTIYF TGTGCCAGCAGTTATGACAGGGGAAACACCATATATTTT
. TRBD1 TRBJ1-1 TRBV30 CAWSVPGTGSVNTEAFF TGTGCCTGGAGTGTACCGGGGACAGGGTCGGTGAACACTGAAGCTTTCTTT
. . TRBJ2-5 TRBV11-2 CASSLGGEETQYF TGTGCCAGCAGCTTAGGGGGGGAAGAGACCCAGTACTTC
once . TRBJ1-1 TRBV7-9 CASSLAVTGYRGEAFF TGTGCCAGCAGCTTAGCGGTCACAGGGTATAGAGGTGAAGCTTTCTTT
. . TRBJ2-1 TRBV7-2 CASSPRGRQARNEQFF TGTGCCAGCAGCCCGAGAGGGAGACAGGCGCGAAATGAGCAGTTCTTC
. TRBD1 TRBJ1-1 TRBV12-3/TRBV12-4 CASSRDRGAAFF TGTGCCAGCAGCCGGGACAGGGGTGCCGCTTTCTTT